A selection of T cell receptor beta chains follows, all from one sample in a study of cytomegalovirus exposure and HLA in healthy donors. The repertoire was sequenced with immunoSEQ multiplex PCR; TCRdb's copy has only in-frame clones and lacks some. The sample contains 90,000 to 120,000 clones, roughly 82% of which appear only once. The sequenced sample was PBMCs. The receptors derive from a man in his thirties or forties in good health and CMV-seropositive. Both conserved end residues are trimmed from each CDR3.

cdr3_length	v_call	cdr3_aa
13	TRBV18	ASSPGQGVGQPQH
12	TRBV2	AGRGMVAKNSQY
11	TRBV5-1	ASSLQGSHGYT
12	TRBV10-2	ASSLQGADTEAF
12	TRBV7-2	ASSSTVNTGELF
13	TRBV18	ASSPPASGKTEAF
15	TRBV27	ASSPPFGGGEKETQY
12	TRBV5-1	ASSFRQGGEKLF
12	TRBV5-4	ASSLLSLNTEAF
10	TRBV2	AGCGDSYEQY
11	TRBV18	ASSRDRGNEQY
11	TRBV18	ASSPGTGNGYT
15	TRBV21-1	ASSKMVHGQGKNIQY
11	TRBV5-1	ASSTTGNNEQF
11	TRBV7-3	ASSSYSTGGYT
12	TRBV2	ASSDQGTGNTIY
12	TRBV7-3	ASSQNPGNSPLY
13	TRBV6-5	ASSSATGMNTEAF
13	TRBV30	AWGGWELAKNSQY
11	TRBV2	ASLYGGSQPQH
12	TRBV18	ASSPTGQKETQY
12	TRBV30	AWGDRLTKNSQY
11	TRBV19	ASSIRVNQPQH